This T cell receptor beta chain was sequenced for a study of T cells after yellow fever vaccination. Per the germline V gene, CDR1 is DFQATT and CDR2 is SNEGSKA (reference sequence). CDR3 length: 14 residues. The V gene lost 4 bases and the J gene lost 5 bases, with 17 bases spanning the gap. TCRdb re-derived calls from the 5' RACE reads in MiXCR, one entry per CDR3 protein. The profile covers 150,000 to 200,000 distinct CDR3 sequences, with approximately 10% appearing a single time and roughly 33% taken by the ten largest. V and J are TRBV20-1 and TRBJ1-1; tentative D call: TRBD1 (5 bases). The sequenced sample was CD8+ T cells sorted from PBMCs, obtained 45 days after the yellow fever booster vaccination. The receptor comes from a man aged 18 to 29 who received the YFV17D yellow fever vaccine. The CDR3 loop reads CSAKLTGRETEAFF. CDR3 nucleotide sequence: TGCAGTGCTAAATTAACGGGCAGGGAAACTGAAGCTTTCTTT.